The 28 T cell receptor beta chains reported below all come from one sample, sequenced in a study of a mutant IDH1 vaccine in newly diagnosed glioma. These receptors lack a known antigen. Time point reported: week 5, during vaccination. A 20-mer mutant IDH1 peptide at 300 ug was injected subcutaneously with topical imiquimod. Produced via immunoSEQ multiplex PCR; TCRdb's table is partial and in-frame only. The sample carries some 36,000 clones, roughly 76% recorded once. The sample here was PBMCs, taken from a glioma patient whose treatment included an IDH1 peptide vaccine. The receptors stem from a man between 50 and 59 years old with glioma.

CDR3 nucleotides: TGCGCCAGCAGCTTGGACAGGGCTTCCGGGGAGCTGTTTTTT. Translating it yields CASSLDRASGELFF. J is TRBJ2-2 and V is TRBV5-1; D is possibly TRBD1 (6 bases). The CDR3 has 14 residues. Germline CDR1 is SGHRS and CDR2 is YFSETQ. Trimming left V 0 bases short and J 6 bases short, with 9 bases between.

V and J are TRBV4-1 and TRBJ2-1; weak D call: TRBD2 (5 bases). The V gene lost 4 bases and the J gene lost 5 bases, with 6 bases spanning the gap. This CDR3 spans 12 amino acids. Germline V CDR1 and CDR2: MGHRA, YSYEKL. Written as DNA, the CDR3 is TGCGCCAGCAGCCCGACTAACAATGAGCAGTTCTTC. Translation gives CASSPTNNEQFF.

This clone occurred a few times. The chain recombines TRBV5-1 with TRBJ1-1, with TRBD1 as a possible D gene (5 bases). V shed 0 bases and J shed 1 base, with 10 bases lying between them. The CDR3 has 15 residues. Germline-derived CDR1 and CDR2 are SGHRS and YFSETQ. The CDR3 DNA is TGCGCCAGCAGCTTGGCGGGGGTCCCGAACACTGAAGCTTTCTTT. Its protein is CASSLAGVPNTEAFF.

The CDR3 DNA is TGTGCCAGTAGCGCCGGGACAGGCCACAGCGAGCAGTACTTC. This gives the protein CASSAGTGHSEQYF. V gene TRBV19 combines with J gene TRBJ2-7, with 8 nucleotides matching TRBD1. The CDR3 is 14 residues long. V trimming: 6 bases; J trimming: 6 bases; junction bases outside the gene matches: 10. Germline CDR1 is LNHDA and CDR2 is SQIVND (reference sequence).

The CDR3 sequence is CASSGTSGYSGELFF. CDR3 DNA sequence: TGTGCCAGCAGCGGGACTAGCGGGTATAGCGGGGAGCTGTTTTTT. The chain couples TRBV11-1 to TRBJ2-2, with 12 bases fitting TRBD2. Looked up from germline, CDR1 is SGHAT and CDR2 is FQDESV (reference sequence). V lost 5 bases to trimming and J lost 7 bases; unmatched junction nucleotides: 5. The CDR3 is made up of 15 amino acids.

This chain connects TRBV7-6 to TRBJ2-3; maybe TRBD1 (5 bases). V was cut by 3 bases and J by 0 bases, with 19 bases left in between. The CDR3 has 18 residues. Germline V gene data show CDR1 as SGHVS and CDR2 as FNYEAQ. CDR3 in amino acids: CASSLGRIRAGSTDTQYF. The CDR3 coding sequence is TGTGCCAGCAGCTTGGGTCGCATCCGCGCAGGGAGCACAGATACGCAGTATTTT. Supplemented by reference TRBV7-6 and TRBJ2-3, the full variable domain reads GAGVSQSPRYKVTKRGQDVALRCDPISGHVSLYWYRQALGQGPEFLTYFNYEAQQDKSGLPNDRFSAERPEGSISTLTIQRTEQRDSAMYRCASSLGRIRAGSTDTQYFGPGTRLTVL.

In DNA form, the CDR3 reads TGCGCCAGCAGCTTCGAGGGCCATGGTACTGAAGCTTTCTTT. It translates to CASSFEGHGTEAFF. The J gene is TRBJ1-1, the V gene TRBV5-1; D gene unclear. V was shortened by 2 bases and J by 5 bases, with 13 bases between the two germline ends. CDR1 and CDR2 (germline): SGHRS, YFSETQ. This CDR3 has 14 amino acids.

The rearrangement joins TRBV7-2 to TRBJ2-3; 8 bases map to TRBD2. V was clipped by 1 base and J by 4 bases; unmatched bases: 4. This CDR3 spans 15 amino acids. Germline CDR1 and CDR2: SGHTA and FQGNSA. The CDR3 sequence is CASSLVLAGSDTQYF. The CDR3 region has the DNA TGTGCCAGCAGCTTAGTTCTAGCGGGTTCAGATACGCAGTATTTT. The whole variable domain, remainder taken from reference TRBV7-2 and TRBJ2-3, is GAGVSQSPSNKVTEKGKDVELRCDPISGHTALYWYRQSLGQGLEFLIYFQGNSAPDKSGLPSDRFSAERTGGSVSTLTIQRTQQEDSAVYLCASSLVLAGSDTQYFGPGTRLTVL.

The chain links TRBV19 to TRBJ1-2; 7 bases are a match to TRBD1. CDR1 LNHDA and CDR2 SQIVND come from the germline V gene (reference sequence). V lost 4 bases, J lost 6 bases, and 8 bases stayed unmatched. CDR3 length equals 14 residues. DNA for the CDR3: TGTGCCAGTAGTACTCCTCGAGGGGGCAATGGCTACACCTTC. Translating gives CASSTPRGGNGYTF.

This chain connects TRBV5-1 to TRBJ1-1; 8 bases align to TRBD1. The CDR3 runs 12 residues. The trim removed 3 bases at V and 8 bases at J, leaving 3 bases unmatched. From germline, CDR1 is SGHRS and CDR2 YFSETQ. The CDR3 DNA follows: TGCGCCAGCAGCTCAGGGACAGGAGAAGCTTTCTTT. This codes for CASSSGTGEAFF.

This clone was observed a handful of times. V and J are TRBV19 and TRBJ1-1; 9 bases are a match to TRBD1. With 7 bases clipped from V and 7 bases from J, the junction kept 7 bases outside the gene matches. Germline CDR1 LNHDA, CDR2 SQIVND (reference sequence). This CDR3 spans 13 amino acids. The CDR3 nucleotides read TGTGCCAGTATCCCACAGGGGGCGAGTGAAGCTTTCTTT. Amino acid sequence: CASIPQGASEAFF.

The chain carries TRBV7-9 and TRBJ2-5, with unresolved D. Germline-derived CDR1 and CDR2 are SEHNR and FQNEAQ (reference sequence). The CDR3 is made up of 12 amino acids. Trimming left V 0 bases short and J 5 bases short, with 4 bases between. CDR3 loop: CASSLAGETQYF. DNA of the CDR3: TGTGCCAGCAGCTTAGCGGGGGAGACCCAGTACTTC.

Only one count was recorded for this clone. The chain employs TRBV7-9 and TRBJ1-2; the D gene is possibly TRBD1 (6 bases). The CDR3 runs 13 residues. Germline loops: CDR1 SEHNR, CDR2 FQNEAQ (reference sequence). V lost 5 bases and J 6 bases, leaving 13 bases between the germline ends. CDR3 DNA: TGTGCCAGCAGCCCGGGGGCGAGCAATGGCTACACCTTC. It specifies CASSPGASNGYTF.

This clone has just one count. V usage is TRBV25-1 and J usage is TRBJ2-5; 7 nucleotides line up with TRBD1. The trim removed 8 bases at V and 3 bases at J, leaving 9 bases unmatched. Germline CDR1 reads MGHDK; CDR2 reads SYGVNS. The length of the CDR3 is 14 residues. CDR3 coding DNA: TGTGCCAGCTCAGGACAGGACATTAAAGAGACCCAGTACTTC. Translation gives CASSGQDIKETQYF.

The genes are TRBV7-2 and TRBJ2-7; TRBD1 aligns across 8 bases. This CDR3 is built from 15 residues. The germline CDR1 and CDR2 sequences are SGHTA and FQGNSA. Trimming took 6 bases from V and 3 from J; bases not matched to a gene: 10. The CDR3 reads CASRKTGDDFYEQYF. DNA for the CDR3: TGTGCCAGCAGGAAGACAGGGGATGATTTCTACGAGCAGTACTTC.

This clone was found once. This chain links TRBV9 with TRBJ2-7, with D unclear. CDR3 length: 13 residues. Germline V gene lookup returns CDR1 SGDLS and CDR2 YYNGEE. Trimming left V 0 bases short and J 4 bases short, with 8 bases between. The CDR3 spells CASSVGSYYEQYF. The CDR3 nucleotides read TGTGCCAGCAGCGTAGGCAGCTATTACGAGCAGTACTTC.

This clone was detected once. The chain recombines TRBV30 with TRBJ1-6, with D unclear. The CDR3 has 21 residues. In germline, CDR1 is GTSNPN, CDR2 SVGIG (reference sequence). Trimming removed 4 bases from V and 6 bases from J, with 34 bases in between. CDR3: CAWTLGEGYRWEPKPNSPLHF. The CDR3 DNA follows: TGTGCCTGGACCTTAGGAGAGGGATATCGTTGGGAGCCAAAACCTAATTCACCCCTCCACTTT.

V usage is TRBV2 and J usage is TRBJ2-5; D is unresolved. This CDR3 has 12 amino acids. The V end was cut by 4 bases, the J end by 1 base, with 4 bases between. The germline V gene has CDR1 SNHLY and CDR2 FYNNEI. Here the CDR3 reads CASSAPQETQYF. The CDR3, as DNA: TGTGCCAGCAGTGCCCCCCAAGAGACCCAGTACTTC.

This clone was detected a few times. The CDR3 bases are TGCGCCAGCAGCCAGCGTGACAGGGGTATGGGCTATGGCTACACCTTC. It encodes CASSQRDRGMGYGYTF. The J gene is TRBJ1-2, the V gene TRBV5-1; 8 positions agree with TRBD1. CDR1 is SGHRS, CDR2 YFSETQ, per germline. Trimming took 4 bases from V and 4 from J; bases not matched to a gene: 12. This CDR3 is 16 amino acids long.

This chain links TRBV13 with TRBJ2-1, with TRBD1 identical over 8 bases. The CDR3 consists of 14 residues. Germline CDR1 PRHDT, CDR2 FYEKMQ (reference sequence). V was pared by 5 bases and J by 8 bases, with 8 bases of the junction left unmatched. The CDR3 here is CASSPRTGTDEQFF. CDR3 DNA: TGTGCCAGCAGCCCAAGGACAGGGACTGATGAGCAGTTCTTC.

The chain joins TRBV6-1 to TRBJ2-2, with D perhaps matching TRBD2 (5 bases). The germline V gene encodes CDR1 MNHNS and CDR2 SASEGT. Trimming took off 6 bases at V and 4 bases at J, with 15 bases between the two ends. The CDR3 has 15 amino acids. The CDR3: CASRVEGSGTGELFF. The CDR3 region has the DNA TGTGCCAGCAGGGTTGAGGGATCTGGCACCGGGGAGCTGTTTTTT.

This clone was detected a few times. The chain is built from TRBV15 and TRBJ1-4; maybe TRBD1 (5 bases). The ends were cut back, 0 bases at V and 4 bases at J, with 15 bases in the middle. CDR1 LNHNV and CDR2 YYDKDF come from the germline V gene (reference sequence). The CDR3 covers 17 residues. The DNA for the CDR3 is TGTGCCACCAGCAGAGACGGGACGGGGGGGATTAATGAAAAACTGTTTTTT. It is translated as CATSRDGTGGINEKLFF.

The rearrangement joins TRBV7-9 to TRBJ2-7, with TRBD2 matching over 12 bases. V was pared by 5 bases and J by 0 bases, with 11 bases of the junction left unmatched. The CDR3 spans 18 residues. CDR1 and CDR2 from the germline V gene are SEHNR and FQNEAQ (reference sequence). CDR3 loop: CASSNRRTSGTLSYEQYF. In DNA form, the CDR3 reads TGTGCCAGCAGCAACCGAAGGACTAGCGGGACTCTCTCCTACGAGCAGTACTTC.

This clone has a handful of counts. V gene TRBV2 combines with J gene TRBJ1-1; no definite D call. CDR3 length: 11 amino acids. Germline V CDR1 and CDR2: SNHLY, FYNNEI. V was cut by 10 bases and J by 2 bases, with 8 bases left in between. The CDR3 loop is CATLSNTEAFF. DNA of the CDR3: TGTGCCACCCTAAGCAACACTGAAGCTTTCTTT.

The chain employs TRBV6-1 and TRBJ2-2; D may be TRBD1 (5 bases). Trimming pared 2 bases from V and 10 bases from J, leaving 8 bases between. From germline, CDR1 is MNHNS and CDR2 SASEGT. The CDR3 loop spans 12 amino acids. CDR3: CASSEIGEELFF. Written as DNA, the CDR3 is TGTGCCAGCAGTGAAATAGGGGAGGAGCTGTTTTTT.

This clone was seen a few times. This chain uses TRBV9 with TRBJ1-5; D is perhaps TRBD1 (5 bases). The V end was cut by 2 bases, the J end by 0 bases, with 9 bases between. The CDR3 loop spans 15 amino acids. Germline V gives CDR1 SGDLS, CDR2 YYNGEE. The CDR3 here is CASSVSGDSNQPQHF. DNA for the CDR3: TGTGCCAGCAGCGTGTCGGGGGATAGCAATCAGCCCCAGCATTTT.

J is TRBJ2-5 and V is TRBV5-6; 7 bases are shared with TRBD1. There are 14 residues in the CDR3. CDR1 SGHDT and CDR2 YYEEEE come from the germline V gene. Trimming removed 2 bases from V and 3 bases from J; junction bases left unmatched: 4. This chain's CDR3 is CASSFVDREETQYF. The CDR3, as DNA: TGTGCCAGCAGCTTTGTAGACAGGGAAGAGACCCAGTACTTC.

This chain joins TRBV7-2 and TRBJ1-2, with D perhaps matching TRBD1 (5 bases). Germline V gene data show CDR1 as SGHTA and CDR2 as FQGNSA. CDR3 length: 13 residues. V was clipped by 3 bases and J by 4 bases, with 9 bases between them. CDR3 coding DNA: TGTGCCAGCAGCTTCCAGGGCCTCTATGGCTACACCTTC. Translating gives CASSFQGLYGYTF.